These 3 T cell receptor beta chains originate from one sample sequenced in a study of STAT5B mutations in CD4+ large granular lymphocyte leukemia (dated by TCRdb to the early 2020s). Receptors were amplified or captured by the immunoSEQ multiplex PCR assay. What TCRdb holds here is the immuneACCESS table cut down to in-frame rearrangements. Part of the clones is not present; checked against another copy, under half of the missing clones reflect an unresolved V gene, and the others are unexplained. The sample table lists fewer than 40,000 clones, more than 75% of them with a count of one. The ten largest account for 2% to 3% of the sample. Sequencing was done on a sample of CD4+ T cells from blood buffy coats. Receptors originate from a human donor in good health.

This clone has just one count. J is TRBJ1-1 and V is TRBV6-5; TRBD1 is a possible D gene (5 bases). With 0 bases removed from V and 1 base from J, the gap between germline ends came to 9 bases. The CDR3 has 15 residues. Germline CDR1 reads MNHEY; CDR2 reads SVGAGI. The CDR3 DNA reads TGTGCCAGCAGTTACTCGGACGGACAGAACACTGAAGCTTTCTTT. It codes for CASSYSDGQNTEAFF.

A few counts support this clone. The genes are TRBV6-1 and TRBJ1-1, with unresolved D. Germline V gene data show CDR1 as MNHNS and CDR2 as SASEGT. The ends were cut back, 2 bases at V and 0 bases at J, with 13 bases in the middle. This CDR3 contains 16 residues. CDR3 sequence reads: CASSERALGVNTEAFF. CDR3 nucleotide sequence: TGTGCCAGCAGTGAAAGGGCACTTGGGGTGAACACTGAAGCTTTCTTT.

The rearrangement links TRBV4-1 to TRBJ1-2; D uncertain. Between the trimmed V and J ends, which lost 6 bases and 4 bases, there was a span of 12 bases. The germline gives CDR1 MGHRA, CDR2 YSYEKL. The CDR3 has 13 residues. The CDR3 nucleotides are TGCGCCAGCAGAGGGATCGGAAGCTATGGCTACACCTTC. Translation gives CASRGIGSYGYTF.